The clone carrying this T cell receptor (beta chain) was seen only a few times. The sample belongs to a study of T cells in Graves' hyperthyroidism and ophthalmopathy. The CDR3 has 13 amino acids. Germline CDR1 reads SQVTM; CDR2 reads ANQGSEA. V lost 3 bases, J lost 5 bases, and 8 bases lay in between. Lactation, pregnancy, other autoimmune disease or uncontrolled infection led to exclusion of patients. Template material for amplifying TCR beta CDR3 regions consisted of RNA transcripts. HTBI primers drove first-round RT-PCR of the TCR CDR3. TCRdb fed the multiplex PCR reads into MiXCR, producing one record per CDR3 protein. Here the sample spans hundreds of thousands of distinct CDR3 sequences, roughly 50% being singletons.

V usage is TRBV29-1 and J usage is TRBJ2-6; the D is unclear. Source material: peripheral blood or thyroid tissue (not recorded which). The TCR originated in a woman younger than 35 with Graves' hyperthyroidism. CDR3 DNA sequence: TGCAGCGTTGACCGAGACTGGGCCAACGTCCTGACTTTC. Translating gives CSVDRDWANVLTF.